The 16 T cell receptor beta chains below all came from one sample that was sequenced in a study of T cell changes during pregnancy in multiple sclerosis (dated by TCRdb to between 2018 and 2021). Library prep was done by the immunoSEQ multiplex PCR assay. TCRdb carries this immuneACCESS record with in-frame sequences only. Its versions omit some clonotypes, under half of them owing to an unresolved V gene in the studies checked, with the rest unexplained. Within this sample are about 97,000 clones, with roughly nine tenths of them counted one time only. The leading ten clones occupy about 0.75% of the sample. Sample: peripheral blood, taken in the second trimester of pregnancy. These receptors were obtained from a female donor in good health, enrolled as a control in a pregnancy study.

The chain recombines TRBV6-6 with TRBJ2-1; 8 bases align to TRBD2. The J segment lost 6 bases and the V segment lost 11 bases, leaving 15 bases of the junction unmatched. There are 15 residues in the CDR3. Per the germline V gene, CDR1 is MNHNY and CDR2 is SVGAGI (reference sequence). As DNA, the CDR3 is TGTGCCGGGGGCTGGAGAGCGGGAGTAGGCAATGAGCAGTTCTTC. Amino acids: CAGGWRAGVGNEQFF.

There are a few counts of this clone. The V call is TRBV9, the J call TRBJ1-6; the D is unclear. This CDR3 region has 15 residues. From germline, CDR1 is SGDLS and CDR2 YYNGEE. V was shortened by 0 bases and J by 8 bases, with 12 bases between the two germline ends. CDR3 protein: CASSVDGPPDSPLHF. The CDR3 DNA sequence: TGTGCCAGCAGCGTAGATGGGCCGCCGGATTCACCCCTCCACTTT.

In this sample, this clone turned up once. DNA for the CDR3: TGTGCCAGCAGCTCCTACGTGACAGGCTATCATCAGCCCCAGCATTTT. It encodes CASSSYVTGYHQPQHF. The gene calls are TRBV5-6 and TRBJ1-5, with a possible D match to TRBD1 (6 bases). The length of the CDR3 is 16 residues. Trimming took 3 bases from V and 5 from J, leaving 18 bases between them. Germline CDR1 SGHDT, CDR2 YYEEEE.

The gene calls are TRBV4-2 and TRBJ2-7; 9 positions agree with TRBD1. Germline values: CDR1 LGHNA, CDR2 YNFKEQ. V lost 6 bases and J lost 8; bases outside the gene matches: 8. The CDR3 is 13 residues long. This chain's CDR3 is CASSHPGQGQQYF. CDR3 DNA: TGTGCCAGCAGTCATCCGGGACAGGGACAGCAGTACTTC.

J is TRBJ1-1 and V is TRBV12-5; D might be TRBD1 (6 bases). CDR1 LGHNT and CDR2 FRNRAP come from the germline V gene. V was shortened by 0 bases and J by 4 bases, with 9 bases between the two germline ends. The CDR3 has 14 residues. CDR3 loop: CASGLVIRGTEAFF. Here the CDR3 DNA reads TGTGCTAGTGGTTTGGTAATCAGGGGCACTGAAGCTTTCTTT.

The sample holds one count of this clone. The CDR3 loop reads CASSWVGAPSSYEQYF. In DNA, the CDR3 is TGTGCCAGCAGCTGGGTGGGGGCCCCGAGCTCCTACGAGCAGTACTTC. The V call is TRBV7-9, the J call TRBJ2-7, with D tentatively TRBD1 (6 bases). V dropped 4 bases and J dropped 0 bases, with 16 bases sitting between them. This CDR3 is built from 16 residues. Germline values: CDR1 SEHNR, CDR2 FQNEAQ (reference sequence).

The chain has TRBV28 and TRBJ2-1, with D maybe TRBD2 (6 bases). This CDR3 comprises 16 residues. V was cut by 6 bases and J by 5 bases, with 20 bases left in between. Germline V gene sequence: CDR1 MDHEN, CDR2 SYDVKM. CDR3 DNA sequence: TGTGCCAGCAGCTTTTCGGCCCCGGCGGGGCACAATGAGCAGTTCTTC. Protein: CASSFSAPAGHNEQFF.

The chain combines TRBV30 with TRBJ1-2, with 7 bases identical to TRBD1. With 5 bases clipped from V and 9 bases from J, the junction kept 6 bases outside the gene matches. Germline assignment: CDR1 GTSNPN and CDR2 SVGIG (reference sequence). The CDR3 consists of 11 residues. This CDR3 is CAWAGTASYTF. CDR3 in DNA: TGTGCCTGGGCCGGGACAGCCAGCTACACCTTC.

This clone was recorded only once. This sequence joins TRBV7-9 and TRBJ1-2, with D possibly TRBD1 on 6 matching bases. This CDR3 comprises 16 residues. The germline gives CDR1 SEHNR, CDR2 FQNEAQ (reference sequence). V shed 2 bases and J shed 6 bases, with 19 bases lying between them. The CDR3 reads CASSLKDRGQEDGYTF. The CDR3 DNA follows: TGTGCCAGCAGCTTAAAGGACAGAGGCCAGGAAGATGGCTACACCTTC.

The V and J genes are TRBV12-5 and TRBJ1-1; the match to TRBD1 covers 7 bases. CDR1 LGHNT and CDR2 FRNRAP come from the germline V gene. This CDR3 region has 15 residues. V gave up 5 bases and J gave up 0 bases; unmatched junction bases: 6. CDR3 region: CASGTGQTMNTEAFF. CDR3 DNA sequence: TGTGCTAGTGGTACGGGACAGACTATGAACACTGAAGCTTTCTTT.

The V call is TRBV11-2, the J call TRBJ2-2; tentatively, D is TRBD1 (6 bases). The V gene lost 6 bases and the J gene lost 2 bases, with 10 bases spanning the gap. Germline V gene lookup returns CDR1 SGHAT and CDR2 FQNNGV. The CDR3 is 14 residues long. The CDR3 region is CASRAGVNTGELFF. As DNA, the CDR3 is TGTGCCAGCAGGGCAGGGGTTAACACCGGGGAGCTGTTTTTT. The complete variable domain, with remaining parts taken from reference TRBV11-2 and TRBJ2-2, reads EAGVAQSPRYKIIEKRQSVAFWCNPISGHATLYWYQQILGQGPKLLIQFQNNGVVDDSQLPKDRFSAERLKGVDSTLKIQPAKLEDSAVYLCASRAGVNTGELFFGEGSRLTVL.

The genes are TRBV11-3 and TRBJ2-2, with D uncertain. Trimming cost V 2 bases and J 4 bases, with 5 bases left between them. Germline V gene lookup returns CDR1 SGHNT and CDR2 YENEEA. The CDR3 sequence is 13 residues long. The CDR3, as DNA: TGTGCCAGCAGCTTATCTGTCACCGGGGAGCTGTTTTTT. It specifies CASSLSVTGELFF.

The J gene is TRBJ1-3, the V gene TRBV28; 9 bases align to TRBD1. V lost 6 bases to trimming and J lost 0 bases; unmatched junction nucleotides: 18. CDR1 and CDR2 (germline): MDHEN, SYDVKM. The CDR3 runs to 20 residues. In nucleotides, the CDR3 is TGTGCCAGCAGAGGCCCAGACCACCGGGACAGGGATAGCTCTGGAAACACCATATATTTT. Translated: CASRGPDHRDRDSSGNTIYF.

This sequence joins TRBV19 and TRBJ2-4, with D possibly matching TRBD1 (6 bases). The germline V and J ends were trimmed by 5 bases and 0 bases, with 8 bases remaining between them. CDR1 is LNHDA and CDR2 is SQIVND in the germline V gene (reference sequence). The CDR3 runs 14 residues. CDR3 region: CASSLQGAKNIQYF. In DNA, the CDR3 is TGTGCCAGTAGTTTACAGGGAGCCAAAAACATTCAGTACTTC.

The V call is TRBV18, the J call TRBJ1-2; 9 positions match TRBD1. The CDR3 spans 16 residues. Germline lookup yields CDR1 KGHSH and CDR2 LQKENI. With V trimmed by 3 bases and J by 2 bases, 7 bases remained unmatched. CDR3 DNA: TGTGCCAGCTCACCGGTCCCGGGACAGGGCAACTATGGCTACACCTTC. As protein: CASSPVPGQGNYGYTF.

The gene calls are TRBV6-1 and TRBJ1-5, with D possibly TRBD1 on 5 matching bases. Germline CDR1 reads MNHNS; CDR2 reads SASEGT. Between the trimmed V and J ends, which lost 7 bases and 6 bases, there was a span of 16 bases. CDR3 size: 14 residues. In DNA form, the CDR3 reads TGTGCCAGCATTGGCGGCAGGGCTGGTCAGCCCCAGCATTTT. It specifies CASIGGRAGQPQHF.